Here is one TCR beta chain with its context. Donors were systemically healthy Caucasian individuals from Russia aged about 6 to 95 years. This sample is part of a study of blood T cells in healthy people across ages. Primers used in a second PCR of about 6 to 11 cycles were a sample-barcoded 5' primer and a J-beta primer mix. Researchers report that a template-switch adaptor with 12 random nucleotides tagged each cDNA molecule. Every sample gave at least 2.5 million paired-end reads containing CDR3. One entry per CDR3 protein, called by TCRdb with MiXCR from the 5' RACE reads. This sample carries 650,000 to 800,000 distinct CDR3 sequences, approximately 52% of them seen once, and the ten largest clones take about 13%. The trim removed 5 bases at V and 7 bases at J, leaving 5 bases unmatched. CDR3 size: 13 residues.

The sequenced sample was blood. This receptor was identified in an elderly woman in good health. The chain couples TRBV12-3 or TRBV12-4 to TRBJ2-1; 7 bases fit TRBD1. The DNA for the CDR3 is TGTGCCAGCAGTACAGGGGTCTGGAATGAGCAGTTCTTC. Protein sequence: CASSTGVWNEQFF.